The 25 T cell receptor beta chains reported below all come from one sample, sequenced in a study of spatial heterogeneity in lung cancer. MiXCR, run by TCRdb on the 5' RACE reads, gives a single entry per CDR3 protein. The sample consists of 20,000 to 30,000 distinct CDR3 sequences, more than 10% of them appearing once. Time point reported: sample taken at primary tumor resection. The sequenced material consisted of unsorted whole RNA from tumor, nontumor lung or frozen PBMC. Specimen: PBMCs, collected at surgery. All receptors derive from a female donor with early-stage non-small cell lung cancer.

This clonotype appeared many times. Here the CDR3 reads CASSPWGGQGETQYF. CDR3 nucleotide sequence: TGTGCCAGCAGCCCCTGGGGGGGCCAAGGGGAGACCCAGTACTTC. The J gene is TRBJ2-5, the V gene TRBV9, with D perhaps TRBD2 (7 bases). CDR3 length equals 15 residues. The V gene's germline CDR1 is SGDLS and CDR2 YYNGEE. Trimming shortened V by 4 bases and J by 5 bases, and 18 bases separated the two germline ends.

This clonotype was detected many times. A junction boundary mismatches the germline segment, possibly from a read error. V gene TRBV30 combines with J gene TRBJ1-1; 7 positions match TRBD1. There are 11 residues in the CDR3. The germline gives CDR1 GTSNPN, CDR2 SVGIG (reference sequence). This chain's CDR3 is CAWSVRTGPGF. The CDR3 bases are TGTGCCTGGAGTGTAAGGACAGGACCAGGGTTT.

The chain links TRBV6-6 to TRBJ1-3; D perhaps matches TRBD1 (5 bases). Germline-derived CDR1 and CDR2 are MNHNY and SVGAGI (reference sequence). V was shortened by 11 bases and J by 2 bases, with 19 bases between the two germline ends. The CDR3 length is 15 residues. The CDR3 loop is CASARGAETGNTIYF. In DNA form, the CDR3 reads TGTGCCTCCGCCCGAGGGGCTGAAACTGGAAACACCATATATTTT.

Only a few counts were recorded for this clonotype. This chain joins TRBV12-3 or TRBV12-4 and TRBJ1-1; D gene uncertain. The CDR3 length is 16 residues. V lost 6 bases and J 1 base, leaving 18 bases between the germline ends. The CDR3 coding sequence is TGTGCCAGCAGCCGAGGACTACTGGCGGGGAACACTGAAGCTTTCTTT. Translation gives CASSRGLLAGNTEAFF.

This clonotype was observed many times. The CDR3 DNA is TGTGCCAGCAGCTTAGTGAGGGGAGGCACAGATACGCAGTATTTT. Protein sequence: CASSLVRGGTDTQYF. The chain is built from TRBV7-9 and TRBJ2-3, with D perhaps being TRBD1 or TRBD2 (5 bases each). The CDR3 is 15 residues long. V lost 1 base to trimming and J lost 1 base, with 9 bases between them. Germline V lookup: CDR1 SEHNR, CDR2 FQNEAQ (reference sequence).

This clonotype occurred a few times. The chain recombines TRBV5-1 with TRBJ1-2; TRBD1 aligns across 7 bases. The CDR3 covers 15 residues. Germline V gene lookup returns CDR1 SGHRS and CDR2 YFSETQ. The ends lost 2 bases at V and 4 bases at J; junction bases unmatched: 8. CDR3 DNA: TGCGCCAGCAGCTTATCGGGACAGTTAACCTATGGCTACACCTTC. The encoded protein is CASSLSGQLTYGYTF. Variable domain in full (rest from reference TRBV5-1 and TRBJ1-2): KAGVTQTPRYLIKTRGQQVTLSCSPISGHRSVSWYQQTPGQGLQFLFEYFSETQRNKGNFPGRFSGRQFSNSRSEMNVSTLELGDSALYLCASSLSGQLTYGYTFGSGTRLTVV.

This clonotype has only a few counts. The chain employs TRBV10-3 and TRBJ2-6; 8 bases align to TRBD1. Germline assignment: CDR1 ENHRY and CDR2 SYGVKD. This CDR3 contains 18 residues. J gave up 4 bases and V 5 bases, and 13 bases lay outside the gene matches. The CDR3 nucleotides are TGTGCCATCAGTCTGGGCAGGGGGCTGCTCCCCGGGGCCAACGTCCTGACTTTC. This sequence encodes CAISLGRGLLPGANVLTF.

This clonotype was seen a few times. V gene TRBV10-3 combines with J gene TRBJ2-2, with 7 positions matching TRBD1. Looked up from germline, CDR1 is ENHRY and CDR2 is SYGVKD. V dropped 10 bases and J dropped 4; count of bases not matched to a gene: 12. This CDR3 is 15 amino acids long. The CDR3 loop is CATENRGQITGELFF. CDR3 nucleotides: TGTGCCACCGAGAATCGGGGACAGATCACCGGGGAGCTGTTTTTT.

In its sample, this clonotype was seen many times. V is TRBV20-1 and J is TRBJ1-5, with 9 bases identical to TRBD1. With V trimmed by 3 bases and J by 6 bases, 9 bases remained unmatched. The germline gives CDR1 DFQATT, CDR2 SNEGSKA (reference sequence). The CDR3 runs 15 residues. Written as DNA, the CDR3 is TGCAGTGCTAGTGCCGGGACAGGGAACGCTCAGCCCCAGCATTTT. It encodes CSASAGTGNAQPQHF.

In its sample, this clonotype was seen many times. This chain connects TRBV14 to TRBJ2-1; no clear D gene. The CDR3 contains 13 residues. The V end lost 4 bases, the J end lost 5 bases, and 9 bases lay between the germline ends. Germline V lookup: CDR1 SGHDN, CDR2 FVKESK. DNA of the CDR3: TGTGCCAGCAGCCCCCTTGAGAACAATGAGCAGTTCTTC. This codes for CASSPLENNEQFF.

In this sample, this clonotype turned up many times. The CDR3 nucleotides read TGTGCCAGCAGGACACTCTCCGGGACAGGGGTCACCTACGAGCAGTACGTC. Translating it yields CASRTLSGTGVTYEQYV. The rearrangement joins TRBV2 to TRBJ2-7; 10 bases match TRBD1. The V and J ends lost 6 bases and 2 bases, in that order; junction bases with no gene match: 13. Germline loops: CDR1 SNHLY, CDR2 FYNNEI. This CDR3 has 17 amino acids.

Worth noting for this clonotype: One end of the junction is discordant with germline, which a read error may explain. This chain uses TRBV12-3 or TRBV12-4 with TRBJ2-7; TRBD1 matches at 9 bases. The CDR3 totals 15 residues. The CDR3 region is CASSHTGGLTYERYF. CDR3 in DNA: TGTGCCAGCAGTCATACAGGGGGCCTAACCTACGAGCGGTACTTC.

In this sample, this clonotype turned up once. This rearrangement joins TRBV7-2 to TRBJ2-7, with D unresolved. V was trimmed by 4 bases and J by 2 bases, leaving 9 bases between them. The length of the CDR3 is 13 residues. Germline V gene sequence: CDR1 SGHTA, CDR2 FQGNSA. The CDR3 nucleotides are TGTGCCAGCAGCTACGACCCAGCCTACGAGCAGTACGTC. Protein product: CASSYDPAYEQYV.

This clonotype was counted many times. The V and J genes are TRBV7-2 and TRBJ2-5; a weak D match, TRBD1 (7 bases). CDR3 length: 14 residues. V was cut by 5 bases and J by 9 bases, with 19 bases left in between. Germline V CDR1 and CDR2: SGHTA, FQGNSA. The DNA of the CDR3 is TGTGCCAGCAGCCTAGGGGGGCCCCAGGGGGCCCAGTACTTC. Amino acids: CASSLGGPQGAQYF.

The chain has TRBV29-1 and TRBJ2-1, with D unresolved. The germline V gene has CDR1 SQVTM and CDR2 ANQGSEA. Deletions cut 4 bases from V and 7 bases from J, with 14 bases between. This CDR3 spans 13 amino acids. The CDR3 DNA follows: TGCAGCGTTGGGTTGCTAGTAGGTAATGAGCAGTTCTTC. It translates to CSVGLLVGNEQFF.

This clonotype has a count of ten or more. This chain links TRBV12-3 or TRBV12-4 with TRBJ2-3; tentative D call: TRBD2 (5 bases). The CDR3 consists of 14 residues. Between the trimmed V and J ends, which lost 0 bases and 5 bases, there was a span of 9 bases. In DNA, the CDR3 is TGTGCCAGCAGTTTAGCAACCGGAGGAGATACGCAGTATTTT. Translation: CASSLATGGDTQYF.

This clonotype was counted at least ten times. V is TRBV3-1 and J is TRBJ1-2; 8 bases map to TRBD1. Germline assignment: CDR1 LGHDT and CDR2 YNNKEL (reference sequence). The CDR3 extends over 15 amino acids. Losses at the gene ends were 3 bases for V and 3 bases for J; bases not matched to a gene: 6. CDR3: CASSQTPGQDYGYTF. CDR3 nucleotides: TGTGCCAGCAGCCAGACACCGGGACAGGACTATGGCTACACCTTC.

At least ten counts were recorded for this clonotype. J is TRBJ2-2 and V is TRBV20-1; 8 bases agree with TRBD1. The length of the CDR3 is 13 residues. V gave up 2 bases and J gave up 6 bases; unmatched junction bases: 2. Germline assignment: CDR1 DFQATT and CDR2 SNEGSKA (reference sequence). The CDR3 DNA is TGCAGTGCTAGATTCAGGGGGCCCGGGGAGCTGTTTTTT. Its translation: CSARFRGPGELFF.

This clonotype was detected many times. The chain has TRBV15 and TRBJ1-3; D is unresolved. CDR1 is LNHNV, CDR2 YYDKDF, per germline (reference sequence). With 11 bases removed from V and 1 base from J, the gap between germline ends came to 21 bases. CDR3 size: 16 residues. The CDR3 bases are TGTGCCGCAGTGACCTGGCCCACCTATTCTGGAAACACCATATATTTT. Encoded protein: CAAVTWPTYSGNTIYF.

This clonotype turned up a few times. This chain joins TRBV7-3 and TRBJ1-3, with a weak D call TRBD1 (6 bases). The CDR3 is 13 amino acids. Trimming took 5 bases from V and 8 from J, leaving 13 bases between them. Per germline, CDR1 SGHTA and CDR2 FQGTGA. The CDR3 here is CASSRLRGHTIYF. DNA of the CDR3: TGTGCCAGCAGCCGACTCAGGGGACACACCATATATTTT.

This clonotype was counted between two and nine times. This chain joins TRBV6-5 and TRBJ2-7; TRBD2 agrees at 8 bases. The CDR3 consists of 15 residues. Unmatched junction bases numbered 4, after V lost 0 bases and J lost 3 bases. CDR1 and CDR2 (germline): MNHEY, SVGAGI. The CDR3 reads CASSYSSAGDYEQYF. The CDR3 nucleotides read TGTGCCAGCAGTTACTCCTCAGCGGGAGACTACGAGCAGTACTTC.

V and J are TRBV19 and TRBJ1-3; D is ambiguous. This CDR3 has 15 amino acids. Germline V gene data show CDR1 as LNHDA and CDR2 as SQIVND (reference sequence). V lost 2 bases and J lost 0, with 8 bases in between. Here the CDR3 reads CASSISASSGNTIYF. CDR3 nucleotide sequence: TGTGCCAGTAGTATATCGGCTAGCTCTGGAAACACCATATATTTT.

This clonotype showed up many times. The gene calls are TRBV7-8 and TRBJ2-7; 13 bases are shared with TRBD2. The germline gives CDR1 SGHVS, CDR2 FQNEAQ. Trimming cost V 1 base and J 9 bases; bases outside gene matches: 9. CDR3 length: 16 residues. CDR3 loop: CASSLGGTSGTTRQYF. The CDR3 nucleotides read TGTGCCAGCAGCTTAGGCGGGACTAGCGGGACAACCCGGCAGTACTTC.

This clonotype was seen at least ten times. The rearrangement joins TRBV27 to TRBJ2-3; D may be TRBD1 (6 bases). CDR3 size: 14 residues. The germline V and J ends were trimmed by 4 bases and 3 bases, with 11 bases remaining between them. Germline V CDR1 and CDR2: MNHEY, SMNVEV (reference sequence). The CDR3: CASSSPRGTDTQYF. DNA for the CDR3: TGTGCCAGCAGTTCTCCGAGGGGGACAGATACGCAGTATTTT.

This clonotype came up a few times. This clone may be a read error of a much larger clone one base away. J is TRBJ2-3 and V is TRBV7-3; D is ambiguous. V shed 5 bases and J shed 11 bases, with 17 bases lying between them. CDR1 is SGHTA and CDR2 is FQGTGA in the germline V gene. The CDR3 is made up of 13 amino acids. CDR3 DNA sequence: TGTGCCAGCAGCCTCACGATAGAAAATATGCAGTATTTT. It specifies CASSLTIENMQYF.